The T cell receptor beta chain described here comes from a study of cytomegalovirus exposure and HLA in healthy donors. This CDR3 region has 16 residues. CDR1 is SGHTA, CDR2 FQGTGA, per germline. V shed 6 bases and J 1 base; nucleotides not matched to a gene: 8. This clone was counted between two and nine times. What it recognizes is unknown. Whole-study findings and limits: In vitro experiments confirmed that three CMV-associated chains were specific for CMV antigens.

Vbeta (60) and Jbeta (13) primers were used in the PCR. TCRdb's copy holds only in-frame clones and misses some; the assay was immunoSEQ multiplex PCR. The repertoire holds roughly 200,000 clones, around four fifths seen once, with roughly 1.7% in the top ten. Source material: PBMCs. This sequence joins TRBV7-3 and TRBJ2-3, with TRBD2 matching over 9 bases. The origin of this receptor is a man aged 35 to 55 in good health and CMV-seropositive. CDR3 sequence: CASSLSGSVGTDTQYF. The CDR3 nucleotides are TGTGCCAGCAGTCTTAGCGGGAGCGTCGGCACAGATACGCAGTATTTT.